The 20 T cell receptor beta chains given below trace back to one sample, sequenced in a study of a mutant IDH1 vaccine in newly diagnosed glioma. These receptors' antigens are unknown. The time point was: week 11, during vaccination. Alongside topical imiquimod, each dose of vaccine comprised 300 ug of mutant IDH1 20-mer peptide. TCRdb's table, derived via immunoSEQ multiplex PCR, lists solely in-frame clones and lacks some. The repertoire includes tens of thousands of clones, approximately 84% of them detected once, and about 9% sits in the top ten. Specimen: PBMCs, collected from a glioma patient whose treatment included an IDH1 peptide vaccine. The origin of the receptors is a woman in her fifties or sixties with glioma.

This chain connects TRBV15 to TRBJ1-3; D remains ambiguous. The CDR3 runs 15 residues. The V and J ends lost 0 bases and 0 bases respectively, with 6 bases between them. Germline values: CDR1 LNHNV, CDR2 YYDKDF (reference sequence). The chain's CDR3 is CATSRDRTSGNTIYF. CDR3 nucleotides: TGTGCCACCAGCAGAGATCGAACCTCTGGAAACACCATATATTTT. The full variable domain, rest sourced from reference TRBV15 and TRBJ1-3, is DAMVIQNPRYQVTQFGKPVTLSCSQTLNHNVMYWYQQKSSQAPKLLFHYYDKDFNNEADTPDNFQSRRPNTSFCFLDIRSPGLGDTAMYLCATSRDRTSGNTIYFGEGSWLTVV.

This clone was picked up a small number of times. The CDR3, as DNA: TGTGCCAGCAACGCGGCAGGGGGAGCCGTTGCTTTCTTT. Amino acid sequence: CASNAAGGAVAFF. The chain uses TRBV27 and TRBJ1-1; 7 bases align to TRBD1. V was clipped by 7 bases and J by 11 bases; unmatched bases: 13. The CDR3 has 13 residues. CDR1 MNHEY and CDR2 SMNVEV come from the germline V gene (reference sequence).

The rearrangement joins TRBV19 to TRBJ2-1, with no clear D. Germline CDR1 is LNHDA and CDR2 is SQIVND (reference sequence). The CDR3 is 14 residues long. Trimming cost V 0 bases and J 5 bases, with 8 bases left between them. The CDR3 loop reads CASSIDLTDNEQFF. The CDR3 DNA reads as TGTGCCAGTAGTATAGATTTAACCGACAATGAGCAGTTCTTC.

The chain links TRBV4-1 to TRBJ2-7; a possible D gene is TRBD1 (6 bases). Germline CDR1 and CDR2: MGHRA and YSYEKL. Trimming shortened V by 0 bases and J by 2 bases, and 11 bases separated the two germline ends. The CDR3 extends over 15 amino acids. CDR3 DNA: TGCGCCAGCAGCCAAGATGAGGGGACAACCTACGAGCAGTACTTC. Translation: CASSQDEGTTYEQYF.

The CDR3 nucleotides are TGTGCCAGCAGCCAAACCAACGAGGGGCCCGGGCATGGCTACACCTTC. Amino acid sequence: CASSQTNEGPGHGYTF. The chain joins TRBV13 to TRBJ1-2; possible D gene TRBD1, 5 bases. Germline V gene data show CDR1 as PRHDT and CDR2 as FYEKMQ (reference sequence). This CDR3 is 16 amino acids long. Trimming shortened V by 5 bases and J by 6 bases, and 22 bases separated the two germline ends.

In this sample, this clone turned up once. V is TRBV19 and J is TRBJ1-5, with TRBD1 matching 8 bases. Germline assignment: CDR1 LNHDA and CDR2 SQIVND (reference sequence). Unmatched junction bases numbered 9, after V lost 10 bases and J lost 7 bases. The CDR3 is 13 residues long. The CDR3 is CATGQGRIQPQHF. The CDR3 nucleotides read TGTGCCACCGGACAGGGTAGGATCCAGCCCCAGCATTTT.

This clone has just a few counts. This chain links TRBV29-1 with TRBJ1-1; D ambiguous. Per the germline V gene, CDR1 is SQVTM and CDR2 is ANQGSEA. The length of the CDR3 is 14 residues. Trimming cost V 1 base and J 4 bases, with 13 bases left between them. The CDR3 region is CSVEGGKGSTEAFF. CDR3 bases: TGCAGCGTTGAAGGAGGGAAAGGAAGCACTGAAGCTTTCTTT.

This clone has just one count. The chain is built from TRBV6-1 and TRBJ1-6; tentative D call: TRBD1 (5 bases). This CDR3 is 13 amino acids long. Germline CDR1 and CDR2: MNHNS and SASEGT. V lost 7 bases and J 6 bases, leaving 10 bases between the germline ends. The CDR3 spells CASTRVTNSPLHF. CDR3 in DNA: TGTGCCAGCACCAGGGTGACTAATTCACCCCTCCACTTT.

V is TRBV7-9 and J is TRBJ2-5; 7 bases are a match to TRBD2. The J segment lost 5 bases and the V segment lost 0 bases, leaving 0 bases of the junction unmatched. CDR3 size: 13 residues. The germline gives CDR1 SEHNR, CDR2 FQNEAQ (reference sequence). In DNA form, the CDR3 reads TGTGCCAGCAGCTTAGCGGGGGGGGAGACCCAGTACTTC. Encoded protein: CASSLAGGETQYF. The whole variable domain, remainder taken from reference TRBV7-9 and TRBJ2-5, is DTGVSQNPRHKITKRGQNVTFRCDPISEHNRLYWYRQTLGQGPEFLTYFQNEAQLEKSRLLSDRFSAERPKGSFSTLEIQRTEQGDSAMYLCASSLAGGETQYFGPGTRLLVL.

This sequence joins TRBV25-1 and TRBJ1-5; D is uncertain. Germline CDR1 MGHDK, CDR2 SYGVNS. The V end was cut by 3 bases, the J end by 5 bases, with 5 bases between. CDR3 length: 12 amino acids. The CDR3 sequence is CASSDGYQPQHF. The CDR3 coding sequence is TGTGCCAGCAGTGATGGCTATCAGCCCCAGCATTTT. Based on the CDR3 plus reference TRBV25-1 and TRBJ1-5, the full variable domain is EADIYQTPRYLVIGTGKKITLECSQTMGHDKMYWYQQDPGMELHLIHYSYGVNSTEKGDLSSESTVSRIRTEHFPLTLESARPSHTSQYLCASSDGYQPQHFGDGTRLSIL.

The gene calls are TRBV7-3 and TRBJ1-1; the D is unclear. The CDR3 spans 11 residues. Germline V lookup: CDR1 SGHTA, CDR2 FQGTGA. The ends were cut back, 8 bases at V and 10 bases at J, with 14 bases in the middle. DNA of the CDR3: TGTGCCAGCGAGGCTAAGGGTACAGCTTTCTTT. This encodes CASEAKGTAFF.

The rearrangement uses TRBV11-3 and TRBJ2-1; D may be TRBD2 (6 bases). Trimming took 5 bases from V and 6 from J, leaving 11 bases between them. The CDR3 spans 13 residues. Germline lookup yields CDR1 SGHNT and CDR2 YENEEA. DNA for the CDR3: TGTGCCAGCAGCATCGGGACTCCCAATGAGCAGTTCTTC. As protein: CASSIGTPNEQFF.

The V call is TRBV11-3, the J call TRBJ2-2; D is undetermined. The ends were cut back, 5 bases at V and 1 base at J, with 14 bases in the middle. This CDR3 is built from 16 residues. Per the germline V gene, CDR1 is SGHNT and CDR2 is YENEEA. The CDR3 bases are TGTGCCAGCAGCCGCCTCGGCGGAGAGAACACCGGGGAGCTGTTTTTT. This codes for CASSRLGGENTGELFF.

V gene TRBV19 combines with J gene TRBJ2-3; D not resolved. V dropped 3 bases and J dropped 6 bases, with 7 bases sitting between them. In germline, CDR1 is LNHDA, CDR2 SQIVND (reference sequence). This CDR3 has 12 residues. The CDR3 DNA follows: TGTGCCAGTAGTATGAGTGGGGATACGCAGTATTTT. Amino acid sequence: CASSMSGDTQYF.

This chain joins TRBV7-9 and TRBJ1-3, with D perhaps TRBD1 (5 bases). Trimming left V 1 base short and J 0 bases short, with 7 bases between. The CDR3 covers 15 residues. Per germline, CDR1 SEHNR and CDR2 FQNEAQ (reference sequence). The CDR3 protein is CASSLVGGSGNTIYF. CDR3 nucleotides: TGTGCCAGCAGCTTAGTCGGGGGCTCTGGAAACACCATATATTTT.

This clone has a single count. The V and J genes are TRBV7-9 and TRBJ1-6, with D uncertain. Trimming left V 2 bases short and J 5 bases short, with 4 bases between. Germline CDR1 reads SEHNR; CDR2 reads FQNEAQ (reference sequence). This CDR3 comprises 13 residues. The CDR3 DNA is TGTGCCAGCAGCTTAAGGGATAATTCACCCCTCCACTTT. Translating gives CASSLRDNSPLHF.

The rearrangement uses TRBV7-2 and TRBJ1-4; D remains unclear. Per germline, CDR1 SGHTA and CDR2 FQGNSA. The CDR3 sequence is 15 residues long. V lost 1 base to trimming and J lost 7 bases, with 13 bases between them. CDR3: CASSLGGGEREKLFF. As DNA, the CDR3 is TGTGCCAGCAGCTTAGGTGGCGGGGAACGTGAAAAACTGTTTTTT.

This clone was seen only once. V gene TRBV19 combines with J gene TRBJ1-1, with D possibly matching TRBD1 (5 bases). This CDR3 comprises 12 residues. The V gene's germline CDR1 is LNHDA and CDR2 SQIVND (reference sequence). Trimming removed 11 bases at V and 5 bases at J, with 15 bases between. The CDR3 loop is CASHARGTEAFF. DNA of the CDR3: TGTGCCTCCCACGCCCGGGGGACTGAAGCTTTCTTT.

This clone appeared once. The J gene is TRBJ2-2, the V gene TRBV6-1; no clear D. The germline V gene has CDR1 MNHNS and CDR2 SASEGT. Between the trimmed V and J ends, which lost 1 base and 6 bases, there was a span of 9 bases. The CDR3 covers 14 residues. The CDR3 DNA is TGTGCCAGCAGTGAAGGGGTCAGACCCGGGGAGCTGTTTTTT. This sequence encodes CASSEGVRPGELFF.

The chain couples TRBV5-1 to TRBJ1-2; no definite D call. Between the trimmed V and J ends, which lost 4 bases and 4 bases, there was a span of 11 bases. The CDR3 contains 13 residues. Germline assignment: CDR1 SGHRS and CDR2 YFSETQ. The CDR3: CASSDDGSYGYTF. In DNA form, the CDR3 reads TGCGCCAGCAGCGATGACGGGTCCTATGGCTACACCTTC.